These 14 T cell receptor beta chains came from one sample sequenced in a study of blood T cell repertoires in COVID-19. TCRdb's table, derived via immunoSEQ multiplex PCR, lists solely in-frame clones and lacks some. Here the sample spans hundreds of thousands of clones, more than 85% being singletons. Specimen: peripheral blood. These receptors came from a man between 35 and 55 years old with acute or convalescent COVID-19.

The chain carries TRBV9 and TRBJ2-3; 8 bases are shared with TRBD1. The CDR3 is 14 residues long. Unmatched junction bases numbered 3, after V lost 3 bases and J lost 3 bases. Germline assignment: CDR1 SGDLS and CDR2 YYNGEE. CDR3 region: CASSARTGTDTQYF. As DNA, the CDR3 is TGTGCCAGCAGCGCCCGGACAGGGACAGATACGCAGTATTTT.

Note on this clone: Other nucleotide sequences in the sample specify the same CDR3. The V and J genes are TRBV7-9 and TRBJ1-1; D is perhaps TRBD1 (5 bases). The CDR3 has 13 amino acids. V lost 4 bases and J lost 7, with 13 bases in between. Germline V gene lookup returns CDR1 SEHNR and CDR2 FQNEAQ (reference sequence). The CDR3 DNA follows: TGTGCCAGCAGCTCGCGGGGGGATCTTGAAGCTTTCTTT. Its protein product is CASSSRGDLEAFF.

The J gene is TRBJ2-1, the V gene TRBV3-1 (or the pseudogene TRBV3-2), with D unclear. Germline-derived CDR1 and CDR2 are LGHDT and YNNKEL (reference sequence). CDR3 length equals 13 residues. The V gene lost 1 base and the J gene lost 6 bases, with 7 bases spanning the gap. The DNA of the CDR3 is TGTGCCAGCAGCCAAGCAGTCACCAATGAGCAGTTCTTC. Translating gives CASSQAVTNEQFF.

This clone appeared once. V is TRBV5-6 and J is TRBJ1-3, with D maybe TRBD1 (5 bases). Germline CDR1 reads SGHDT; CDR2 reads YYEEEE. Trimming stripped 3 bases from V and 0 bases from J, with 16 bases between. The length of the CDR3 is 17 residues. CDR3 bases: TGTGCCAGCAGCTCCCGCGGGACGAAAAGCTCTGGAAACACCATATATTTT. This codes for CASSSRGTKSSGNTIYF.

The chain is built from TRBV10-3 and TRBJ2-3; 9 bases agree with TRBD2. This CDR3 has 16 residues. J lost 8 bases, V lost 3 bases, and 12 bases had no gene match. Germline V gene data show CDR1 as ENHRY and CDR2 as SYGVKD. CDR3 region: CAISEFGGGASSTQYF. CDR3 DNA sequence: TGTGCCATCAGTGAATTTGGCGGGGGGGCCAGTAGTACGCAGTATTTT.

The chain recombines TRBV10-2 with TRBJ2-3; 13 positions agree with TRBD2. The length of the CDR3 is 15 residues. The germline V gene has CDR1 WSHSY and CDR2 SAAADI. V trimming: 6 bases; J trimming: 3 bases; junction bases outside the gene matches: 3. The CDR3 sequence is CASSTGLAGTDTQYF. The CDR3, as DNA: TGCGCCAGCAGCACGGGACTAGCGGGAACAGATACGCAGTATTTT.

The chain combines TRBV7-2 with TRBJ1-2, with 7 nucleotides matching TRBD1. J was trimmed by 4 bases and V by 2 bases; bases with no gene match: 4. The CDR3 contains 14 residues. Germline V gene data show CDR1 as SGHTA and CDR2 as FQGNSA. Here the CDR3 reads CASSLSPGGYGYTF. CDR3 DNA sequence: TGTGCCAGCAGCTTAAGCCCAGGGGGCTATGGCTACACCTTC. The variable domain in full, with the rest retrieved from reference TRBV7-2 and TRBJ1-2, is GAGVSQSPSNKVTEKGKDVELRCDPISGHTALYWYRQSLGQGLEFLIYFQGNSAPDKSGLPSDRFSAERTGGSVSTLTIQRTQQEDSAVYLCASSLSPGGYGYTFGSGTRLTVV.

J is TRBJ1-5 and V is TRBV28, with a possible D match to TRBD1 (6 bases). V lost 6 bases and J 8 bases, leaving 17 bases between the germline ends. The CDR3 is 14 residues long. Germline assignment: CDR1 MDHEN and CDR2 SYDVKM. CDR3 loop: CASSIGGRGKPQHF. The CDR3 region has the DNA TGTGCCAGCAGCATAGGGGGGAGGGGGAAGCCCCAGCATTTT.

The gene calls are TRBV5-1 and TRBJ1-1; D may be TRBD1 (5 bases). Trimming shortened V by 2 bases and J by 4 bases, and 12 bases separated the two germline ends. Per germline, CDR1 SGHRS and CDR2 YFSETQ. This CDR3 is 14 amino acids long. This chain's CDR3 is CASSLQASGTEAFF. CDR3 coding DNA: TGCGCCAGCAGCTTACAGGCGTCGGGCACTGAAGCTTTCTTT. Full variable domain (outside the CDR3, taken from reference TRBV5-1 and TRBJ1-1): KAGVTQTPRYLIKTRGQQVTLSCSPISGHRSVSWYQQTPGQGLQFLFEYFSETQRNKGNFPGRFSGRQFSNSRSEMNVSTLELGDSALYLCASSLQASGTEAFFGQGTRLTVV.

The chain has TRBV24-1 and TRBJ2-1; D may be TRBD1 (6 bases). The CDR3 runs 14 residues. Germline V gives CDR1 KGHDR, CDR2 SFDVKD. Trimming removed 4 bases from V and 6 bases from J, with 12 bases in between. The CDR3 reads CATSDLRGRNEQFF. CDR3 DNA: TGTGCCACCAGTGACCTCAGGGGTCGCAATGAGCAGTTCTTC.

This clone was picked up one time. This rearrangement joins TRBV19 to TRBJ1-5; D remains unclear. Trimming stripped 2 bases from V and 1 base from J, with 12 bases between. The germline V gene encodes CDR1 LNHDA and CDR2 SQIVND (reference sequence). The length of the CDR3 is 16 residues. The CDR3 nucleotides read TGTGCCAGTAGTATAAGTGGCCCCTTGAGCAATCAGCCCCAGCATTTT. Encoded protein: CASSISGPLSNQPQHF.

The chain is built from TRBV7-6 and TRBJ2-1; D is possibly TRBD2 (6 bases). Per germline, CDR1 SGHVS and CDR2 FNYEAQ. The CDR3 is made up of 15 amino acids. The V and J ends lost 3 bases and 7 bases respectively, with 16 bases between them. The CDR3 is CASSFGGEDYNEQFF. CDR3 sequence (DNA): TGTGCCAGCAGCTTTGGAGGGGAGGATTATAATGAGCAGTTCTTC. The full variable domain, in which reference TRBV7-6 and TRBJ2-1 provide the parts outside the CDR3, is GAGVSQSPRYKVTKRGQDVALRCDPISGHVSLYWYRQALGQGPEFLTYFNYEAQQDKSGLPNDRFSAERPEGSISTLTIQRTEQRDSAMYRCASSFGGEDYNEQFFGPGTRLTVL.

This clone occurred a few times. The chain couples TRBV7-2 to TRBJ1-2; TRBD1 agrees at 7 bases. The CDR3 sequence is 15 residues long. With 5 bases clipped from V and 4 bases from J, the junction kept 10 bases outside the gene matches. Germline loops: CDR1 SGHTA, CDR2 FQGNSA. The CDR3 DNA sequence: TGTGCCAGCAGCCCCGACAGGTACAGGGGCTATGGCTACACCTTC. It specifies CASSPDRYRGYGYTF.

The CDR3 sequence: CASSELGLRANYGYTF. In nucleotides, the CDR3 is TGTGCCAGCAGTGAATTAGGCTTGAGGGCTAACTATGGCTACACCTTC. The genes are TRBV6-1 and TRBJ1-2; unclear D gene. V lost 2 bases, J lost 0 bases, and 13 bases lay in between. Germline CDR1 MNHNS, CDR2 SASEGT. CDR3 length: 16 residues.